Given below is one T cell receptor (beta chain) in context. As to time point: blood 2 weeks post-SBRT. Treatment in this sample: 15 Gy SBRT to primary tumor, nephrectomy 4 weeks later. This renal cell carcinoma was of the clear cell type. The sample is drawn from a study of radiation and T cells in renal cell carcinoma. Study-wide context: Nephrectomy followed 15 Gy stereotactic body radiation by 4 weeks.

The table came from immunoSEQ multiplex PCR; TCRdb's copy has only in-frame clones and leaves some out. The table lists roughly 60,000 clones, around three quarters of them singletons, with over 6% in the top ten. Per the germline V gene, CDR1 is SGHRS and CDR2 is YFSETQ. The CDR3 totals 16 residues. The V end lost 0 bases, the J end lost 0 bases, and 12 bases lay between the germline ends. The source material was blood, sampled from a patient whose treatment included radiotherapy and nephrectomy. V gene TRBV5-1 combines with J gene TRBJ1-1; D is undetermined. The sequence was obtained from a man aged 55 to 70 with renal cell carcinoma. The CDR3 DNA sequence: TGCGCCAGCAGCTTGGGGCAGGCGGAGTTGAACACTGAAGCTTTCTTT. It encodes CASSLGQAELNTEAFF.